The 5 T cell receptor beta chains reported below all come from one sample, sequenced in a study of chemoradiotherapy in HPV16-positive cancers. Measured with immunoSEQ multiplex PCR; TCRdb has only the in-frame clones, and not every one. This table holds about 7,500 clones, about two thirds found once. The source was tumor tissue, collected from a patient who underwent chemoradiotherapy. The receptor set was obtained from a human donor with HPV-associated anogenital cancer.

The chain is built from TRBV4-1 and TRBJ2-3; TRBD2 matches at 10 bases. Germline-derived CDR1 and CDR2 are MGHRA and YSYEKL. CDR3 length equals 17 residues. V lost 0 bases and J lost 1; bases outside the gene matches: 4. The chain's CDR3 is CASSQDRLAGGTDTQYF. CDR3 coding DNA: TGCGCCAGCAGCCAAGACAGGCTAGCGGGGGGCACAGATACGCAGTATTTT.

This chain uses TRBV7-3 with TRBJ2-7, with TRBD2 as a possible D gene (7 bases). The CDR3 runs 14 residues. Per the germline V gene, CDR1 is SGHTA and CDR2 is FQGTGA. Trimming left V 2 bases short and J 6 bases short, with 14 bases between. The DNA for the CDR3 is TGTGCCAGCAGCTTAGAGGGGGGGAGCGGCGAGCAGTACTTC. It encodes CASSLEGGSGEQYF.

The chain links TRBV6-1 to TRBJ2-7, with D possibly being TRBD2 (5 bases). The CDR3 consists of 15 residues. Germline CDR1 reads MNHNS; CDR2 reads SASEGT. The V gene lost 3 bases and the J gene lost 0 bases, with 12 bases spanning the gap. The CDR3 spells CASSERAASSYEQYF. In nucleotides, the CDR3 is TGTGCCAGCAGTGAGAGGGCGGCGAGCTCCTACGAGCAGTACTTC.

Only a few counts were recorded for this clone. The chain combines TRBV2 with TRBJ2-4; possibly TRBD2 for D (6 bases). Germline values: CDR1 SNHLY, CDR2 FYNNEI. Trimming took off 7 bases at V and 1 base at J, with 14 bases between the two ends. CDR3 length: 15 residues. This CDR3 is CASTMEGQAKNIQYF. CDR3 nucleotides: TGTGCCAGCACGATGGAGGGGCAGGCCAAAAACATTCAGTACTTC.

The chain uses TRBV5-1 and TRBJ1-2; TRBD1 matches at 9 bases. Germline CDR1 is SGHRS and CDR2 is YFSETQ. The V segment lost 4 bases and the J segment 7 bases; nucleotides outside the gene matches: 11. The CDR3 consists of 15 residues. The CDR3 nucleotides are TGCGCCAGCAGCGGGACGCTCGGGACAGGGCTTGGCTACACCTTC. Its translation: CASSGTLGTGLGYTF. The full variable domain, its missing parts supplied by reference TRBV5-1 and TRBJ1-2, is KAGVTQTPRYLIKTRGQQVTLSCSPISGHRSVSWYQQTPGQGLQFLFEYFSETQRNKGNFPGRFSGRQFSNSRSEMNVSTLELGDSALYLCASSGTLGTGLGYTFGSGTRLTVV.